Below, 30 T cell receptor beta chains from the same sample are listed, as sequenced in a study of blood T cell repertoires in COVID-19 (TCRdb year 2020). Library creation used the immunoSEQ multiplex PCR assay. TCRdb limited this immuneACCESS table to in-frame rearrangements with V and J called. A share of clones is missing; checked studies link under half to unresolved V genes, and the rest is unexplained. Present in this sample are about 240,000 clones, approximately 83% of which were seen just once. Around 2% of the sample goes to the ten largest clones. Sequenced sample: peripheral blood. All receptors derive from a man under 40 who had recovered from COVID-19.

The chain has TRBV6-5 and TRBJ2-3, with 7 bases fitting TRBD1. The CDR3 totals 14 residues. Germline loops: CDR1 MNHEY, CDR2 SVGAGI. After removal of 9 bases from V and 2 bases from J, the junction contained 8 bases not matched to a gene. CDR3 in amino acids: CASSTGALTDTQYF. DNA for the CDR3: TGTGCCAGTAGCACAGGGGCGCTCACAGATACGCAGTATTTT.

The genes are TRBV11-3 and TRBJ2-3; 13 positions agree with TRBD2. CDR1 is SGHNT, CDR2 YENEEA, per germline. The CDR3 runs to 20 residues. The ends lost 1 base at V and 0 bases at J; junction bases unmatched: 10. The chain's CDR3 is CASSLVGGLAGETSTDTQYF. CDR3 nucleotides: TGTGCCAGCAGCTTAGTAGGTGGACTAGCGGGGGAAACTAGCACAGATACGCAGTATTTT.

The V gene is TRBV5-1, the J gene TRBJ1-1; TRBD1 matches 8 bases. Germline V lookup: CDR1 SGHRS, CDR2 YFSETQ. The CDR3 runs to 13 residues. Trimming at V came to 3 bases and at J to 12 bases, leaving 10 bases not matched to a gene. The CDR3 region has the DNA TGCGCCAGCAGCTCAAATGACAGGGGAAGAACTTTCTTT. Its protein product is CASSSNDRGRTFF. Supplemented by reference TRBV5-1 and TRBJ1-1, the full variable domain reads KAGVTQTPRYLIKTRGQQVTLSCSPISGHRSVSWYQQTPGQGLQFLFEYFSETQRNKGNFPGRFSGRQFSNSRSEMNVSTLELGDSALYLCASSSNDRGRTFFGQGTRLTVV.

The CDR3 DNA reads as TGCGCCAGCCGCTTGACAGGACAGGAAAAACTGTTTTTT. Amino acid sequence: CASRLTGQEKLFF. V is TRBV4-1 and J is TRBJ1-4, with a weak D call TRBD1 (6 bases). The CDR3 is 13 residues long. Germline CDR1 is MGHRA and CDR2 is YSYEKL. V was pared by 8 bases and J by 8 bases, with 15 bases between.

The gene calls are TRBV29-1 and TRBJ2-3, with a tentative D call TRBD1 (6 bases). The CDR3 has 11 residues. Deletions cut 4 bases from V and 11 bases from J, with 13 bases between. Germline CDR1 reads SQVTM; CDR2 reads ANQGSEA. CDR3 bases: TGCAGCGTTGGGGCAGGACAGCGGCAGTATTTT. This encodes CSVGAGQRQYF.

J is TRBJ1-3 and V is TRBV5-1; TRBD1 matches 7 bases. V lost 4 bases, J lost 0 bases, and 4 bases stayed unmatched. The germline V gene encodes CDR1 SGHRS and CDR2 YFSETQ. CDR3 length: 15 amino acids. CDR3 region: CASSPGTVSGNTIYF. In DNA, the CDR3 is TGCGCCAGCAGCCCCGGGACAGTCTCTGGAAACACCATATATTTT. Combining the CDR3 with reference TRBV5-1 and TRBJ1-3 gives the whole variable domain KAGVTQTPRYLIKTRGQQVTLSCSPISGHRSVSWYQQTPGQGLQFLFEYFSETQRNKGNFPGRFSGRQFSNSRSEMNVSTLELGDSALYLCASSPGTVSGNTIYFGEGSWLTVV.

J is TRBJ1-2 and V is TRBV18, with D possibly matching TRBD1 (6 bases). The CDR3 covers 15 residues. Germline V gene data show CDR1 as KGHSH and CDR2 as LQKENI. V lost 5 bases to trimming and J lost 7 bases, with 20 bases between them. For the CDR3, the DNA is TGTGCCAGCTCAGAATGGTCGGACAGTCTTTCTGGCTACACCTTC. The encoded protein is CASSEWSDSLSGYTF. Supplemented by reference TRBV18 and TRBJ1-2, the full variable domain reads NAGVMQNPRHLVRRRGQEARLRCSPMKGHSHVYWYRQLPEEGLKFMVYLQKENIIDESGMPKERFSAEFPKEGPSILRIQQVVRGDSAAYFCASSEWSDSLSGYTFGSGTRLTVV.

V gene TRBV4-1 combines with J gene TRBJ1-2; D unresolved. The germline CDR1 and CDR2 sequences are MGHRA and YSYEKL. CDR3 length: 12 residues. Deletions cut 4 bases from V and 5 bases from J, with 8 bases between. CDR3 in DNA: TGCGCCAGCAGCCGGACGGGGTATGGCTACACCTTC. This translates into CASSRTGYGYTF.

The chain employs TRBV29-1 and TRBJ2-3; a possible D gene is TRBD2 (5 bases). Trimming took 4 bases from V and 3 from J, leaving 14 bases between them. The germline V gene has CDR1 SQVTM and CDR2 ANQGSEA. This CDR3 region has 14 residues. The CDR3 DNA reads as TGCAGCGTTGTCTCCCTGAGCGGTACAGATACGCAGTATTTT. Amino acid sequence: CSVVSLSGTDTQYF.

V usage is TRBV5-1 and J usage is TRBJ2-5, with TRBD1 as a possible D gene (5 bases). Germline V gene lookup returns CDR1 SGHRS and CDR2 YFSETQ. Trimming cost V 1 base and J 4 bases, with 11 bases left between them. CDR3 size: 14 residues. The CDR3 DNA sequence: TGCGCCAGCAGCTTGATTCCCCAGGGAGAGACCCAGTACTTC. Its translation is CASSLIPQGETQYF. Combining the CDR3 with reference TRBV5-1 and TRBJ2-5 gives the whole variable domain KAGVTQTPRYLIKTRGQQVTLSCSPISGHRSVSWYQQTPGQGLQFLFEYFSETQRNKGNFPGRFSGRQFSNSRSEMNVSTLELGDSALYLCASSLIPQGETQYFGPGTRLLVL.

V and J are TRBV4-1 and TRBJ2-2, with a tentative D call TRBD2 (6 bases). This CDR3 contains 15 residues. Germline CDR1 is MGHRA and CDR2 is YSYEKL. Between the trimmed V and J ends, which lost 2 bases and 7 bases, there was a span of 14 bases. In DNA, the CDR3 is TGCGCCAGCAGCCAACGCTCGGGGGAGATCGGGGAGCTGTTTTTT. Translation gives CASSQRSGEIGELFF.

The V and J genes are TRBV11-2 and TRBJ1-2; D gene uncertain. Trimming cost V 4 bases and J 5 bases, with 8 bases left between them. This CDR3 is 12 amino acids long. The germline V gene encodes CDR1 SGHAT and CDR2 FQNNGV. CDR3 in DNA: TGTGCCAGCAGCTCCAACATTTATGGCTACACCTTC. This sequence encodes CASSSNIYGYTF. The full variable domain, completed using reference TRBV11-2 and TRBJ1-2, is EAGVAQSPRYKIIEKRQSVAFWCNPISGHATLYWYQQILGQGPKLLIQFQNNGVVDDSQLPKDRFSAERLKGVDSTLKIQPAKLEDSAVYLCASSSNIYGYTFGSGTRLTVV.

This clone was detected a few times. V is TRBV5-4 and J is TRBJ2-5; D is unclear. CDR1 SGHNT and CDR2 YYREEE come from the germline V gene (reference sequence). With 2 bases removed from V and 0 bases from J, the gap between germline ends came to 5 bases. This CDR3 comprises 13 residues. CDR3 sequence reads: CASSLYNQETQYF. DNA for the CDR3: TGTGCCAGCAGCTTATACAACCAAGAGACCCAGTACTTC.

The chain is built from TRBV2 and TRBJ2-7; 8 bases agree with TRBD2. The J segment lost 7 bases and the V segment lost 7 bases, leaving 12 bases of the junction unmatched. Germline V gene sequence: CDR1 SNHLY, CDR2 FYNNEI. This CDR3 region has 14 residues. As DNA, the CDR3 is TGTGCCAGCATCTCGGGGGGGACTAATTTAGAGCAGTACTTC. It translates to CASISGGTNLEQYF.

The rearrangement joins TRBV10-3 to TRBJ2-3; D may be TRBD1 (6 bases). Trimming left V 3 bases short and J 7 bases short, with 14 bases between. This CDR3 comprises 14 residues. Germline V CDR1 and CDR2: ENHRY, SYGVKD. CDR3 sequence (DNA): TGTGCCATCAGTGATCGTGGGGGCCCGAATACGCAGTATTTT. Its protein is CAISDRGGPNTQYF.

The chain couples TRBV7-9 to TRBJ2-1; TRBD1 matches at 8 bases. The germline V gene encodes CDR1 SEHNR and CDR2 FQNEAQ (reference sequence). Trimming removed 6 bases from V and 0 bases from J; junction bases left unmatched: 4. CDR3 length: 15 residues. This chain's CDR3 is CASSPGQGSYNEQFF. DNA for the CDR3: TGTGCCAGCAGTCCAGGACAGGGCTCCTACAATGAGCAGTTCTTC.

The V call is TRBV5-1, the J call TRBJ2-5, with 9 bases lining up with TRBD2. Trimming removed 1 base from V and 0 bases from J; junction bases left unmatched: 4. The CDR3 is 16 amino acids. Germline-derived CDR1 and CDR2 are SGHRS and YFSETQ. CDR3 nucleotides: TGCGCCAGCAGCTTGTTGTCTAGCGGGGACCAAGAGACCCAGTACTTC. It translates to CASSLLSSGDQETQYF.

The V call is TRBV5-1, the J call TRBJ1-5; D is ambiguous. There are 15 residues in the CDR3. Germline-derived CDR1 and CDR2 are SGHRS and YFSETQ. Deletions cut 0 bases from V and 0 bases from J, with 7 bases between. The chain's CDR3 is CASSLVPGSNQPQHF. For the CDR3, the DNA is TGCGCCAGCAGCTTGGTACCGGGTAGCAATCAGCCCCAGCATTTT.

This chain connects TRBV4-1 to TRBJ2-7, with TRBD2 matching over 8 bases. V was pared by 4 bases and J by 6 bases, with 11 bases of the junction left unmatched. Germline CDR1 is MGHRA and CDR2 is YSYEKL. The CDR3 has 15 residues. The CDR3 region is CASSLTGTSSSEQYF. The CDR3, as DNA: TGCGCCAGCAGCCTCACCGGGACTAGTTCTTCCGAGCAGTACTTC.

Only a few counts were recorded for this clone. V gene TRBV3-1 (or the pseudogene TRBV3-2) combines with J gene TRBJ1-2; tentative D call: TRBD1 (6 bases). V shed 1 base and J shed 1 base, with 7 bases lying between them. This CDR3 is built from 14 residues. The germline gives CDR1 LGHDT, CDR2 YNNKEL (reference sequence). CDR3 coding DNA: TGTGCCAGCAGCCAAGCAGGGGATAACTATGGCTACACCTTC. Translating it yields CASSQAGDNYGYTF.

The CDR3 protein is CASSLVFSGGETQYF. For the CDR3, the DNA is TGTGCCAGCAGCTTAGTCTTTAGCGGTGGAGAGACCCAGTACTTC. The gene calls are TRBV11-2 and TRBJ2-5; D is possibly TRBD2 (6 bases). CDR3 length: 15 residues. V lost 1 base to trimming and J lost 4 bases, with 13 bases between them. From germline, CDR1 is SGHAT and CDR2 FQNNGV.

This sequence joins TRBV9 and TRBJ1-2; 8 positions agree with TRBD1. CDR3 length: 17 residues. In germline, CDR1 is SGDLS, CDR2 YYNGEE. With V trimmed by 0 bases and J by 0 bases, 7 bases remained unmatched. The CDR3 region is CASSVESRQGPNYGYTF. The CDR3, as DNA: TGTGCCAGCAGCGTAGAGTCCCGACAGGGGCCTAACTATGGCTACACCTTC.

This clone has just one count. The chain is built from TRBV5-4 and TRBJ1-3; TRBD1 is a possible D gene (5 bases). CDR1 is SGHNT, CDR2 YYREEE, per germline (reference sequence). The CDR3 has 13 residues. Trimming shortened V by 9 bases and J by 5 bases, and 15 bases separated the two germline ends. The CDR3 DNA is TGTGCCACCACAGTTTGGGGCAGAAACACCATATATTTT. It is translated as CATTVWGRNTIYF. The variable domain in full, with the rest retrieved from reference TRBV5-4 and TRBJ1-3, is ETGVTQSPTHLIKTRGQQVTLRCSSQSGHNTVSWYQQALGQGPQFIFQYYREEENGRGNFPPRFSGLQFPNYSSELNVNALELDDSALYLCATTVWGRNTIYFGEGSWLTVV.

The chain recombines TRBV6-5 with TRBJ2-1; 7 bases agree with TRBD1. There are 13 residues in the CDR3. V shed 5 bases, J shed 6 bases, and the junction held 4 bases outside the gene matches. Germline-derived CDR1 and CDR2 are MNHEY and SVGAGI. Here the CDR3 reads CASSTGAVNEQFF. The CDR3 nucleotides are TGTGCCAGCAGTACAGGGGCAGTCAATGAGCAGTTCTTC.

The chain employs TRBV15 and TRBJ2-5, with D possibly matching TRBD1 (6 bases). The V end was cut by 0 bases, the J end by 4 bases, with 15 bases between. This CDR3 is 16 amino acids long. CDR1 and CDR2 from the germline V gene are LNHNV and YYDKDF (reference sequence). In DNA, the CDR3 is TGTGCCACCAGCAGAGATTTTCGGCAGGGGCGAGAGACCCAGTACTTC. Encoded protein: CATSRDFRQGRETQYF.

In this sample, this clone turned up once. This rearrangement joins TRBV6-6 to TRBJ2-7, with TRBD2 identical over 10 bases. V was clipped by 5 bases and J by 3 bases; unmatched bases: 22. CDR3 length equals 20 residues. Germline CDR1 and CDR2: MNHNY and SVGAGI (reference sequence). In nucleotides, the CDR3 is TGTGCCAGCAGTCGGAAGGGTCGGCCTAGCGGGGGCCGTACGAACTACGAGCAGTACTTC. Amino acids: CASSRKGRPSGGRTNYEQYF.

The chain combines TRBV19 with TRBJ1-1; TRBD1 agrees at 7 bases. The CDR3 consists of 13 residues. Germline trimming cut 5 bases from V and 3 bases from J; bases unmatched to any gene: 3. The germline CDR1 and CDR2 sequences are LNHDA and SQIVND (reference sequence). Here the CDR3 DNA reads TGTGCCAGTAGTGACAGGGCGCACACTGAAGCTTTCTTT. Its translation is CASSDRAHTEAFF.

The chain carries TRBV2 and TRBJ1-5; D possibly corresponds to TRBD1 (5 bases). The CDR3 is 13 residues long. V lost 8 bases and J 7 bases, leaving 15 bases between the germline ends. Germline values: CDR1 SNHLY, CDR2 FYNNEI. The CDR3 DNA is TGTGCCAGCGCTCAGGGATCGCGGCAGCCCCAGCATTTT. The encoded protein is CASAQGSRQPQHF. Full variable domain (rest looked up from reference TRBV2 and TRBJ1-5): EPEVTQTPSHQVTQMGQEVILRCVPISNHLYFYWYRQILGQKVEFLVSFYNNEISEKSEIFDDQFSVERPDGSNFTLKIRSTKLEDSAMYFCASAQGSRQPQHFGDGTRLSIL.

This chain links TRBV12-3 or TRBV12-4 with TRBJ1-1; D is undetermined. The CDR3 runs to 13 residues. V gave up 6 bases and J gave up 2 bases, with 10 bases separating them. CDR3 in amino acids: CASSRTQNTEAFF. DNA for the CDR3: TGTGCCAGCAGCCGTACACAAAACACTGAAGCTTTCTTT.

V usage is TRBV24-1 and J usage is TRBJ2-1; 7 nucleotides align to TRBD1. Germline CDR1 KGHDR, CDR2 SFDVKD. V lost 6 bases to trimming and J lost 6 bases; unmatched junction nucleotides: 1. CDR3 size: 12 residues. In nucleotides, the CDR3 is TGTGCCACCAGTAGGGACAGCAATGAGCAGTTCTTC. This gives the protein CATSRDSNEQFF.